The 23 T cell receptor beta chains listed next were all sequenced from one sample in a study of cytotoxic CD8 clonotypes in ibrutinib-treated CLL. Method: immunoSEQ multiplex PCR; TCRdb's copy keeps in-frame clones and lacks some. Found here are roughly 100,000 clones, around four fifths of them singletons; the top ten hold 32%. Sequenced material: PBMCs, taken after 12 months of ibrutinib treatment. The source is a human donor with chronic lymphocytic leukemia.

The chain is built from TRBV5-1 and TRBJ1-4; 8 bases fit TRBD1. J lost 4 bases, V lost 4 bases, and 6 bases had no gene match. CDR1 and CDR2 from the germline V gene are SGHRS and YFSETQ. The CDR3 consists of 15 residues. The CDR3 spells CASSPRTGINEKLFF. The CDR3 nucleotides are TGCGCCAGCAGCCCACGGACAGGGATTAATGAAAAACTGTTTTTT. The variable domain in full, completed from reference TRBV5-1 and TRBJ1-4, reads KAGVTQTPRYLIKTRGQQVTLSCSPISGHRSVSWYQQTPGQGLQFLFEYFSETQRNKGNFPGRFSGRQFSNSRSEMNVSTLELGDSALYLCASSPRTGINEKLFFGSGTQLSVL.

V usage is TRBV7-2 and J usage is TRBJ2-5; D not certain. CDR3 size: 13 residues. V was clipped by 1 base and J by 4 bases, with 7 bases between them. CDR1 and CDR2 from the germline V gene are SGHTA and FQGNSA. CDR3 nucleotide sequence: TGTGCCAGCAGCTTAGAAAGGCGAGAGACCCAGTACTTC. Its protein is CASSLERRETQYF. The full variable domain, with the rest looked up from reference TRBV7-2 and TRBJ2-5, is GAGVSQSPSNKVTEKGKDVELRCDPISGHTALYWYRQSLGQGLEFLIYFQGNSAPDKSGLPSDRFSAERTGGSVSTLTIQRTQQEDSAVYLCASSLERRETQYFGPGTRLLVL.

This clone was recorded once. V gene TRBV28 combines with J gene TRBJ1-4; D ambiguous. Trimming shortened V by 3 bases and J by 5 bases, and 19 bases separated the two germline ends. This CDR3 is built from 17 residues. Germline-derived CDR1 and CDR2 are MDHEN and SYDVKM. The CDR3 coding sequence is TGTGCCAGCAGTTTCCCCTCGGGAGGTGACGTCAATGAAAAACTGTTTTTT. It is translated as CASSFPSGGDVNEKLFF.

This clone was observed a single time. V usage is TRBV5-6 and J usage is TRBJ2-3, with D tentatively TRBD2 (6 bases). The CDR3 spans 14 residues. The germline V gene encodes CDR1 SGHDT and CDR2 YYEEEE. Trimming took 4 bases from V and 7 from J, leaving 16 bases between them. DNA of the CDR3: TGTGCCAGCAGCCTCCGGACTATACACTATACGCAGTATTTT. Encoded protein: CASSLRTIHYTQYF.

This chain joins TRBV6-4 and TRBJ2-2; 8 nucleotides line up with TRBD2. The CDR3 sequence is 14 residues long. Germline CDR1 reads MRHNA; CDR2 reads SNTAGT. V was clipped by 3 bases and J by 3 bases; unmatched bases: 0. The CDR3 spells CASSEAGDTGELFF. The CDR3 DNA reads TGTGCCAGCAGTGAAGCGGGGGACACCGGGGAGCTGTTTTTT.

The chain joins TRBV5-4 to TRBJ2-5; no clear D. The CDR3 contains 14 residues. CDR1 is SGHNT and CDR2 is YYREEE in the germline V gene (reference sequence). V lost 3 bases and J 2 bases, leaving 11 bases between the germline ends. The DNA of the CDR3 is TGTGCCAGCAGCTCAGGACCGCCTCAAGAGACCCAGTACTTC. Its translation: CASSSGPPQETQYF.

The chain employs TRBV7-6 and TRBJ2-2; no firm D call. The CDR3 is made up of 15 amino acids. Trimming took 5 bases from V and 0 from J, leaving 10 bases between them. Germline CDR1 and CDR2: SGHVS and FNYEAQ. The CDR3 region is CASSPTLANTGELFF. The CDR3 DNA is TGTGCCAGCAGCCCGACCCTAGCGAACACCGGGGAGCTGTTTTTT.

The chain combines TRBV30 with TRBJ1-1; D not certain. The V gene's germline CDR1 is GTSNPN and CDR2 SVGIG (reference sequence). The CDR3 covers 11 residues. Trimming pared 3 bases from V and 4 bases from J, leaving 6 bases between. CDR3 protein: CAWRVGTEAFF. CDR3 DNA sequence: TGTGCCTGGAGGGTAGGCACTGAAGCTTTCTTT. The full variable domain, completed using reference TRBV30 and TRBJ1-1, is SQTIHQWPATLVQPVGSPLSLECTVEGTSNPNLYWYRQAAGRGLQLLFYSVGIGQISSEVPQNLSASRPQDRQFILSSKKLLLSDSGFYLCAWRVGTEAFFGQGTRLTVV.

The chain uses TRBV11-3 and TRBJ2-5; a possible D gene is TRBD1 (6 bases). This CDR3 is built from 14 residues. V was cut by 4 bases and J by 1 base, with 10 bases left in between. Germline V lookup: CDR1 SGHNT, CDR2 YENEEA. The CDR3 sequence: CASSSEGVQETQYF. The CDR3 DNA is TGTGCCAGCAGCTCTGAGGGGGTCCAAGAGACCCAGTACTTC.

The count of this clone is one. J is TRBJ2-7 and V is TRBV7-9; no reliable D call. V lost 3 bases and J 2 bases, leaving 14 bases between the germline ends. Germline assignment: CDR1 SEHNR and CDR2 FQNEAQ (reference sequence). The CDR3 totals 15 residues. The CDR3 region is CASSFRQDPAYEQYF. Here the CDR3 DNA reads TGTGCCAGCAGCTTTCGCCAAGACCCCGCCTACGAGCAGTACTTC.

To note about this clone: A read error may account for a junction end that differs from germline. The V and J genes are TRBV7-7 and TRBJ2-1; 9 nucleotides align to TRBD2. CDR3 length equals 17 residues. Germline CDR1 is SSHAT and CDR2 is FNYEAQ (reference sequence). The CDR3 DNA sequence: TGTGCTAGCAGCTCAACCCTCCCGAGCGGGGGGTACAATGAGCAGTTCTTC. It translates to CASSSTLPSGGYNEQFF.

J is TRBJ2-7 and V is TRBV30; TRBD1 or TRBD2 may be the D gene (5 bases each). CDR1 and CDR2 from the germline V gene are GTSNPN and SVGIG (reference sequence). V lost 2 bases to trimming and J lost 0 bases, with 11 bases between them. This CDR3 has 14 amino acids. In nucleotides, the CDR3 is TGTGCCTGGAGTCCGGGGACGGTCTCCTACGAGCAGTACTTC. This sequence encodes CAWSPGTVSYEQYF.

V usage is TRBV2 and J usage is TRBJ2-1; 7 nucleotides align to TRBD1. The CDR3 sequence is 17 residues long. In germline, CDR1 is SNHLY, CDR2 FYNNEI. V was pared by 5 bases and J by 7 bases, with 17 bases of the junction left unmatched. CDR3: CASSPRSGQTLGNEQFF. The CDR3, as DNA: TGTGCCAGCAGTCCCCGGTCGGGACAGACCCTTGGGAATGAGCAGTTCTTC.

This clone was counted at least ten times. V usage is TRBV2 and J usage is TRBJ1-5, with D maybe TRBD1 (6 bases). This CDR3 is built from 17 residues. Trimming removed 1 base from V and 0 bases from J, with 13 bases in between. CDR1 is SNHLY, CDR2 FYNNEI, per germline. The CDR3 loop is CASSEGQGINSNQPQHF. The CDR3 region has the DNA TGTGCCAGCAGTGAAGGGCAGGGGATTAATAGCAATCAGCCCCAGCATTTT. The variable domain in full, completed from reference TRBV2 and TRBJ1-5, reads EPEVTQTPSHQVTQMGQEVILRCVPISNHLYFYWYRQILGQKVEFLVSFYNNEISEKSEIFDDQFSVERPDGSNFTLKIRSTKLEDSAMYFCASSEGQGINSNQPQHFGDGTRLSIL.

This clone was detected only once. The CDR3 bases are TGTGCCAGCAGCCTAGGACAGGGGGCGCAGTGGACGGGCGGCTACACCTTC. It yields the protein CASSLGQGAQWTGGYTF. The chain links TRBV28 to TRBJ1-2; 11 bases are shared with TRBD1. CDR3 length equals 17 residues. The germline V gene encodes CDR1 MDHEN and CDR2 SYDVKM. Trimming at V came to 6 bases and at J to 8 bases, leaving 17 bases not matched to a gene.

The rearrangement uses TRBV6-4 and TRBJ2-1; D might be TRBD1 (6 bases). The CDR3 contains 17 residues. Per the germline V gene, CDR1 is MRHNA and CDR2 is SNTAGT. The ends were cut back, 4 bases at V and 1 base at J, with 17 bases in the middle. CDR3 region: CASSGASQGRSYNEQFF. The CDR3 DNA reads as TGTGCCAGCAGTGGGGCCTCACAGGGTAGGTCCTACAATGAGCAGTTCTTC.

The genes are TRBV2 and TRBJ1-2, with 8 bases aligning to TRBD1. CDR3 length: 17 amino acids. With 6 bases clipped from V and 8 bases from J, the junction kept 20 bases outside the gene matches. Germline-derived CDR1 and CDR2 are SNHLY and FYNNEI. This chain's CDR3 is CASSERPVTTGVGGYTF. CDR3 nucleotides: TGTGCCAGCAGCGAACGACCTGTAACGACAGGGGTAGGGGGCTACACCTTC.

This rearrangement joins TRBV7-2 to TRBJ2-1; 8 bases line up with TRBD1. Germline CDR1 reads SGHTA; CDR2 reads FQGNSA. V lost 7 bases, J lost 8 bases, and 13 bases stayed unmatched. The CDR3 spans 15 residues. The CDR3 DNA follows: TGTGCCAGCAACTCCAATCGTCAGGGGGCTCATGAGCAGTTCTTC. The encoded protein is CASNSNRQGAHEQFF.

The V and J genes are TRBV30 and TRBJ2-1, with D possibly matching TRBD1 (6 bases). The CDR3 is 13 residues long. Trimming took 4 bases from V and 1 from J, leaving 8 bases between them. Germline-derived CDR1 and CDR2 are GTSNPN and SVGIG (reference sequence). CDR3 in amino acids: CAWTQGSYNEQFF. DNA of the CDR3: TGTGCCTGGACTCAGGGGTCCTACAATGAGCAGTTCTTC.

This clone was seen once. J is TRBJ1-1 and V is TRBV7-6; D not resolved. The length of the CDR3 is 14 residues. V dropped 6 bases and J dropped 1 base, with 12 bases sitting between them. Looked up from germline, CDR1 is SGHVS and CDR2 is FNYEAQ. The CDR3 here is CASRLGPGNTEAFF. The CDR3 DNA reads TGTGCCAGCAGGTTGGGCCCAGGGAACACTGAAGCTTTCTTT. Using reference TRBV7-6 and TRBJ1-1 for the parts outside the CDR3, the full variable domain is GAGVSQSPRYKVTKRGQDVALRCDPISGHVSLYWYRQALGQGPEFLTYFNYEAQQDKSGLPNDRFSAERPEGSISTLTIQRTEQRDSAMYRCASRLGPGNTEAFFGQGTRLTVV.

This clone showed up just a few times. The chain joins TRBV2 to TRBJ2-7, with 9 bases aligning to TRBD1. The J segment lost 3 bases and the V segment lost 6 bases, leaving 6 bases of the junction unmatched. Germline CDR1 and CDR2: SNHLY and FYNNEI. The CDR3 is made up of 14 amino acids. The CDR3 region has the DNA TGTGCCAGCAGGCCGGGACAGGGTATCTACGAGCAGTACTTC. Encoded protein: CASRPGQGIYEQYF.

The CDR3: CASSIGPGAYGYTF. In DNA, the CDR3 is TGTGCCAGTAGTATAGGCCCAGGGGCCTATGGCTACACCTTC. This chain links TRBV19 with TRBJ1-2, with D possibly being TRBD1 (6 bases). The CDR3 loop spans 14 amino acids. Germline CDR1 LNHDA, CDR2 SQIVND (reference sequence). Trimming left V 1 base short and J 4 bases short, with 10 bases between.

This sequence joins TRBV9 and TRBJ2-3; no definite D call. Germline V CDR1 and CDR2: SGDLS, YYNGEE. V lost 0 bases and J 0 bases, leaving 5 bases between the germline ends. The CDR3 consists of 14 residues. CDR3: CASSVVASTDTQYF. CDR3 bases: TGTGCCAGCAGCGTAGTCGCTAGCACAGATACGCAGTATTTT.